Presented here are 31 T cell receptor beta chains from one specimen sequenced in a study of CD8+ T cells in alopecia areata. Extracted from the samples, RNA was reverse transcribed into cDNA to serve as the sequencing template. Assay: immunoSEQ multiplex PCR; the TCRdb copy retains only in-frame clones and omits some. This table holds some 220,000 clones, about 58% found once. As for treatment: oral pan-JAK inhibitor, 5-10 mg twice daily. Sequenced here: CD4+ T cells sorted from blood, sampled at week 4, from a patient treated with tofacitinib. The source of these receptors is a human donor with alopecia areata.

This chain joins TRBV6-5 and TRBJ1-5, with D tentatively TRBD1 (6 bases). Trimming removed 6 bases from V and 6 bases from J, with 12 bases in between. The CDR3 consists of 13 residues. Germline CDR1 and CDR2: MNHEY and SVGAGI. The CDR3 reads CASRGGVGQPQHF. The CDR3 DNA reads as TGTGCCAGCAGAGGGGGGGTGGGTCAGCCCCAGCATTTT.

A single count supports this clone. The V and J genes are TRBV5-1 and TRBJ1-1; D uncertain. The CDR3 consists of 15 residues. Germline CDR1 is SGHRS and CDR2 is YFSETQ. The V gene lost 0 bases and the J gene lost 0 bases, with 9 bases spanning the gap. The CDR3 region has the DNA TGCGCCAGCAGCTTGGCGGGGAGGATGAACACTGAAGCTTTCTTT. Its translation: CASSLAGRMNTEAFF.

The chain joins TRBV20-1 to TRBJ1-1; no firm D call. The germline gives CDR1 DFQATT, CDR2 SNEGSKA (reference sequence). The CDR3 extends over 11 amino acids. V was clipped by 3 bases and J by 14 bases, with 16 bases between them. The CDR3 loop reads CSASGAGRTFF. The CDR3 DNA reads TGCAGTGCTAGTGGTGCGGGTAGGACCTTCTTT.

This clone was counted between two and nine times. This chain uses TRBV7-2 with TRBJ1-1, with D perhaps TRBD1 (5 bases). The germline gives CDR1 SGHTA, CDR2 FQGNSA. CDR3 length: 13 residues. The germline V and J ends were trimmed by 4 bases and 8 bases, with 14 bases remaining between them. CDR3 loop: CASSSFTPGEAFF. The CDR3 coding sequence is TGTGCCAGCAGCTCTTTCACCCCAGGGGAAGCTTTCTTT. Full variable domain (outside the CDR3, taken from reference TRBV7-2 and TRBJ1-1): GAGVSQSPSNKVTEKGKDVELRCDPISGHTALYWYRQSLGQGLEFLIYFQGNSAPDKSGLPSDRFSAERTGGSVSTLTIQRTQQEDSAVYLCASSSFTPGEAFFGQGTRLTVV.

This clone has more than one count but fewer than ten. This sequence joins TRBV11-2 and TRBJ1-2; a weak D match, TRBD1 (5 bases). Germline V lookup: CDR1 SGHAT, CDR2 FQNNGV. Trimming removed 11 bases from V and 0 bases from J, with 10 bases in between. CDR3 length equals 12 residues. The CDR3 is CASEGANYGYTF. In nucleotides, the CDR3 is TGTGCCTCCGAAGGGGCTAACTATGGCTACACCTTC.

This clone was seen only a few times. The chain couples TRBV4-3 to TRBJ2-7; D might be TRBD2 (6 bases). V shed 1 base and J shed 2 bases, with 15 bases lying between them. Germline CDR1 LGHNA, CDR2 YSLEER. The CDR3 runs to 16 residues. CDR3 nucleotide sequence: TGCGCCAGCAGCCAAGGATCAGGTAGCGGAACCTACGAGCAGTACTTC. It translates to CASSQGSGSGTYEQYF.

The rearrangement joins TRBV7-2 to TRBJ1-5; D gene unclear. The CDR3 consists of 13 residues. V lost 3 bases and J lost 7, with 10 bases in between. Germline V gene lookup returns CDR1 SGHTA and CDR2 FQGNSA. Here the CDR3 DNA reads TGTGCCAGCAGCTTCCCCGGAGCCCAGCCCCAGCATTTT. Protein product: CASSFPGAQPQHF.

V gene TRBV29-1 combines with J gene TRBJ2-3, with D tentatively TRBD2 (5 bases). The CDR3 spans 14 residues. Trimming cost V 8 bases and J 9 bases, with 24 bases left between them. CDR1 is SQVTM, CDR2 ANQGSEA, per germline. The CDR3 DNA follows: TGCAGCTCAATACTTAGGGAGTCAGTAGGGACGCAGTATTTT. It yields the protein CSSILRESVGTQYF.

V usage is TRBV6-6 and J usage is TRBJ1-2; D gene unclear. Trimming removed 5 bases at V and 4 bases at J, with 11 bases between. Germline-derived CDR1 and CDR2 are MNHNY and SVGAGI (reference sequence). The CDR3 consists of 13 residues. CDR3 DNA sequence: TGTGCCAGCAGTGACCCAAATGGCTATGGCTACACCTTC. Translated: CASSDPNGYGYTF.

V gene TRBV18 combines with J gene TRBJ2-7, with D possibly being TRBD1 (5 bases). The CDR3 is 13 amino acids. Germline CDR1 and CDR2: KGHSH and LQKENI. Trimming took off 6 bases at V and 6 bases at J, with 15 bases between the two ends. Written as DNA, the CDR3 is TGTGCCAGCTCCCAAAGGGGTAGTGCCGAGCAGTACTTC. Translation: CASSQRGSAEQYF.

The chain is built from TRBV11-1 and TRBJ2-3, with a possible D match to TRBD1 (6 bases). The CDR3 consists of 15 residues. With 5 bases removed from V and 4 bases from J, the gap between germline ends came to 16 bases. CDR1 is SGHAT and CDR2 is FQDESV in the germline V gene (reference sequence). CDR3 coding DNA: TGTGCCAGCAGCATCGCAACAGGGATGCCAGATACGCAGTATTTT. This sequence encodes CASSIATGMPDTQYF.

This clone was found a few times. The chain uses TRBV29-1 and TRBJ2-5; 7 bases fit TRBD1. CDR3 length: 13 amino acids. The germline V gene encodes CDR1 SQVTM and CDR2 ANQGSEA. The V and J ends lost 3 bases and 1 base, in that order; junction bases with no gene match: 2. CDR3 region: CSVDGTAQETQYF. The CDR3 DNA follows: TGCAGCGTTGATGGGACAGCCCAAGAGACCCAGTACTTC. The whole variable domain, filled in from reference TRBV29-1 and TRBJ2-5, reads SAVISQKPSRDICQRGTSLTIQCQVDSQVTMMFWYRQQPGQSLTLIATANQGSEATYESGFVIDKFPISRPNLTFSTLTVSNMSPEDSSIYLCSVDGTAQETQYFGPGTRLLVL.

The V gene is TRBV5-6, the J gene TRBJ1-1; D is unclear. Trimming pared 0 bases from V and 1 base from J, leaving 4 bases between. The CDR3 extends over 13 amino acids. Germline V gene data show CDR1 as SGHDT and CDR2 as YYEEEE. CDR3 in amino acids: CASSLAGNTEAFF. The CDR3 DNA follows: TGTGCCAGCAGCTTGGCAGGGAACACTGAAGCTTTCTTT.

The CDR3 protein is CSGGFGQVGPEAFF. The CDR3, as DNA: TGCAGCGGGGGATTCGGGCAGGTGGGCCCTGAAGCTTTCTTT. This chain uses TRBV29-1 with TRBJ1-1; no clear D gene. The V and J ends lost 7 bases and 6 bases respectively, with 21 bases between them. This CDR3 is built from 14 residues. CDR1 is SQVTM and CDR2 is ANQGSEA in the germline V gene.

The rearrangement links TRBV29-1 to TRBJ2-1; D gene ambiguous. V lost 2 bases and J lost 2, with 10 bases in between. CDR3 length: 14 residues. Germline CDR1 is SQVTM and CDR2 is ANQGSEA. CDR3 DNA: TGCAGCGTTGAACTGACCCTGACCTACAATGAGCAGTTCTTC. Protein product: CSVELTLTYNEQFF.

The CDR3 bases are TGTGCCAGCAGTGAAGCAACATTTAGCAATCAGCCCCAGCATTTT. Translating it yields CASSEATFSNQPQHF. The genes are TRBV2 and TRBJ1-5, with unresolved D. CDR1 is SNHLY, CDR2 FYNNEI, per germline. The V and J ends lost 0 bases and 0 bases respectively, with 6 bases between them. CDR3 length: 15 residues.

J is TRBJ2-6 and V is TRBV5-1; possibly TRBD1 for D (6 bases). This CDR3 contains 16 residues. Per the germline V gene, CDR1 is SGHRS and CDR2 is YFSETQ. Trimming left V 4 bases short and J 0 bases short, with 11 bases between. The CDR3 protein is CASSMSGVSGANVLTF. CDR3 nucleotide sequence: TGCGCCAGCAGCATGTCAGGGGTCTCTGGGGCCAACGTCCTGACTTTC. The full variable domain, completed using reference TRBV5-1 and TRBJ2-6, is KAGVTQTPRYLIKTRGQQVTLSCSPISGHRSVSWYQQTPGQGLQFLFEYFSETQRNKGNFPGRFSGRQFSNSRSEMNVSTLELGDSALYLCASSMSGVSGANVLTFGAGSRLTVL.

The rearrangement joins TRBV5-4 to TRBJ2-3, with TRBD2 as a possible D gene (6 bases). The ends were cut back, 0 bases at V and 3 bases at J, with 14 bases in the middle. Germline CDR1 reads SGHNT; CDR2 reads YYREEE (reference sequence). The CDR3 extends over 16 amino acids. The CDR3 DNA sequence: TGTGCCAGCAGCTTGGGACTAGAACTAAGGACAGATACGCAGTATTTT. Translation gives CASSLGLELRTDTQYF.

V gene TRBV5-6 combines with J gene TRBJ1-1, with D perhaps TRBD1 (5 bases). This CDR3 region has 14 residues. Germline V gene data show CDR1 as SGHDT and CDR2 as YYEEEE. Trimming took off 2 bases at V and 1 base at J, with 9 bases between the two ends. The CDR3 is CASSLGEGNTEAFF. CDR3 DNA sequence: TGTGCCAGCAGCTTAGGGGAAGGGAACACTGAAGCTTTCTTT.

The rearrangement uses TRBV20-1 and TRBJ2-1, with D tentatively TRBD2 (7 bases). Germline V gene sequence: CDR1 DFQATT, CDR2 SNEGSKA (reference sequence). The ends were cut back, 6 bases at V and 10 bases at J, with 13 bases in the middle. This CDR3 has 11 amino acids. The CDR3 DNA follows: TGCAGTGCCCCGGGGGGCGGGGAGCAGTTCTTC. Its translation is CSAPGGGEQFF.

This rearrangement joins TRBV30 to TRBJ2-7; perhaps TRBD1 as D (5 bases). Between the trimmed V and J ends, which lost 3 bases and 0 bases, there was a span of 12 bases. Germline values: CDR1 GTSNPN, CDR2 SVGIG (reference sequence). This CDR3 is built from 14 residues. CDR3: CAWSMHRSSYEQYF. DNA for the CDR3: TGTGCCTGGAGCATGCACAGGTCCTCCTACGAGCAGTACTTC.

V usage is TRBV10-3 and J usage is TRBJ2-3, with a weak D call TRBD2 (7 bases). The CDR3 loop spans 16 amino acids. The germline V gene encodes CDR1 ENHRY and CDR2 SYGVKD. V was clipped by 2 bases and J by 0 bases, with 12 bases between them. The CDR3 protein is CAISEAAGASTDTQYF. CDR3 in DNA: TGTGCCATCAGTGAGGCTGCGGGGGCTAGCACAGATACGCAGTATTTT.

V usage is TRBV29-1 and J usage is TRBJ1-1; tentatively, D is TRBD1 (5 bases). The CDR3 has 12 amino acids. V gave up 6 bases and J gave up 3 bases, with 11 bases separating them. From germline, CDR1 is SQVTM and CDR2 ANQGSEA. The CDR3 nucleotides read TGCAGCGTAGGGACCTTTGACACTGAAGCTTTCTTT. Residues: CSVGTFDTEAFF.

This clone was counted only a few times. This chain joins TRBV7-2 and TRBJ2-1; 8 bases agree with TRBD2. V was clipped by 5 bases and J by 3 bases; unmatched bases: 6. The CDR3 is 15 residues long. Germline V CDR1 and CDR2: SGHTA, FQGNSA. In DNA form, the CDR3 reads TGTGCCAGCAGCCCCGGGGGGGCCCACTACAATGAGCAGTTCTTC. Amino acids: CASSPGGAHYNEQFF.

The chain has TRBV30 and TRBJ2-2; possibly TRBD1 for D (6 bases). The V end was cut by 4 bases, the J end by 6 bases, with 12 bases between. CDR1 is GTSNPN and CDR2 is SVGIG in the germline V gene (reference sequence). The CDR3 totals 13 residues. CDR3 region: CAWKTHRAGELFF. In DNA, the CDR3 is TGTGCCTGGAAAACGCACAGGGCCGGGGAGCTGTTTTTT.

The genes are TRBV6-5 and TRBJ1-1; the D is unclear. V was pared by 5 bases and J by 0 bases, with 13 bases between. The CDR3 extends over 15 amino acids. Germline values: CDR1 MNHEY, CDR2 SVGAGI. CDR3 coding DNA: TGTGCCAGCAGTGCCATCATGGAGGTGAACACTGAAGCTTTCTTT. Encoded protein: CASSAIMEVNTEAFF.

The V and J genes are TRBV7-2 and TRBJ1-1; TRBD1 might be the D (5 bases). The V gene lost 3 bases and the J gene lost 2 bases, with 16 bases spanning the gap. Germline V gene sequence: CDR1 SGHTA, CDR2 FQGNSA. This CDR3 region has 16 residues. CDR3 residues: CASSFRSGRSNTEAFF. In DNA form, the CDR3 reads TGTGCCAGCAGCTTTAGGTCAGGGCGGTCAAACACTGAAGCTTTCTTT. The complete variable domain, with remaining parts taken from reference TRBV7-2 and TRBJ1-1, reads GAGVSQSPSNKVTEKGKDVELRCDPISGHTALYWYRQSLGQGLEFLIYFQGNSAPDKSGLPSDRFSAERTGGSVSTLTIQRTQQEDSAVYLCASSFRSGRSNTEAFFGQGTRLTVV.

This clone has more than one count but fewer than ten. The chain carries TRBV29-1 and TRBJ2-3; D is ambiguous. Germline assignment: CDR1 SQVTM and CDR2 ANQGSEA. With 4 bases removed from V and 3 bases from J, the gap between germline ends came to 14 bases. The CDR3 has 14 amino acids. As DNA, the CDR3 is TGCAGCGTTGGGGCTAGTGTGGGTACAGATACGCAGTATTTT. Its translation is CSVGASVGTDTQYF.

CDR3 nucleotide sequence: TGTGCCAGCAGCTTAGGCCCACAGGACAGGGCTGGCTACACCTTC. It encodes CASSLGPQDRAGYTF. This chain joins TRBV7-3 and TRBJ1-2; 8 bases are shared with TRBD1. Germline CDR1 and CDR2: SGHTA and FQGTGA. Losses at the gene ends were 2 bases for V and 7 bases for J; bases not matched to a gene: 9. The CDR3 covers 15 residues. The variable domain in full, with the rest retrieved from reference TRBV7-3 and TRBJ1-2, is GAGVSQTPSNKVTEKGKYVELRCDPISGHTALYWYRQSLGQGPEFLIYFQGTGAADDSGLPNDRFFAVRPEGSVSTLKIQRTERGDSAVYLCASSLGPQDRAGYTFGSGTRLTVV.

This clone was observed a few times. The chain combines TRBV30 with TRBJ2-7, with D perhaps TRBD1 or TRBD2 (5 bases each). Trimming took 3 bases from V and 4 from J, leaving 10 bases between them. Germline V gene sequence: CDR1 GTSNPN, CDR2 SVGIG (reference sequence). The CDR3 is 12 amino acids. The CDR3 reads CAWSLGTYEQYF. The DNA of the CDR3 is TGTGCCTGGAGCCTAGGGACGTACGAGCAGTACTTC.

The J gene is TRBJ2-1, the V gene TRBV30; 7 bases agree with TRBD2. The germline CDR1 and CDR2 sequences are GTSNPN and SVGIG (reference sequence). This CDR3 contains 13 residues. The CDR3 reads CSLVGGGNNEQFF. In DNA, the CDR3 is TGTTCGCTTGTTGGCGGGGGAAACAATGAGCAGTTCTTC.